This passage covers 5 T cell receptor beta chains from one sample sequenced in a study of Ad26.COV2.S vaccination and SARS-CoV-2 variants. Profiling relied on immunoSEQ multiplex PCR, and the TCRdb table lists in-frame clones only, not all of them. Among about 330,000 clones listed, around 90% were seen once. This sample's treatment: around 19 received Ad26.COV2.S at low or high dose, single or two shots; roughly 5 received placebo; per-sample allocation not given. Repertoires come from day 63 after the first vaccine or placebo injection. This specimen was peripheral blood, taken in a trial of Ad26.COV2.S vaccine versus placebo. Receptor source: a person between 18 and 59 years old who received the Ad26.COV2.S COVID-19 vaccine or a placebo.

This CDR3 reads CASSPRETSGRMGTDTQYF. Here the CDR3 DNA reads TGTGCCAGCTCACCAAGAGAAACTAGCGGGAGGATGGGCACAGATACGCAGTATTTT. The V call is TRBV18, the J call TRBJ2-3; 12 positions match TRBD2. V dropped 2 bases and J dropped 1; count of bases not matched to a gene: 10. CDR1 and CDR2 (germline): KGHSH, LQKENI. CDR3 length equals 19 residues.

The CDR3 loop reads CASSLAAGGGHLNYGYTF. The CDR3 DNA is TGTGCCAGCAGCTTAGCGGCTGGGGGAGGACACCTTAACTATGGCTACACCTTC. J is TRBJ1-2 and V is TRBV7-2; TRBD1 is a possible D gene (5 bases). The CDR3 covers 18 residues. Between the trimmed V and J ends, which lost 0 bases and 1 base, there was a span of 18 bases. Looked up from germline, CDR1 is SGHTA and CDR2 is FQGNSA.

The V and J genes are TRBV15 and TRBJ2-7, with D hard to call. Germline V gene sequence: CDR1 LNHNV, CDR2 YYDKDF (reference sequence). The CDR3 consists of 15 residues. Trimming removed 0 bases from V and 5 bases from J, with 14 bases in between. The chain's CDR3 is CATSREFSLADEQYV. The CDR3 bases are TGTGCCACCAGCAGAGAGTTCAGCCTGGCGGACGAGCAGTACGTC.

This sequence joins TRBV27 and TRBJ2-3; no reliable D call. The CDR3 runs 19 residues. The V and J ends lost 4 bases and 4 bases respectively, with 27 bases between them. Per the germline V gene, CDR1 is MNHEY and CDR2 is SMNVEV (reference sequence). The CDR3 loop is CASSSNPLKLSGQADTQYF. CDR3 nucleotides: TGTGCCAGCAGTTCCAACCCCCTGAAGTTATCAGGCCAGGCAGATACGCAGTATTTT.

The J gene is TRBJ1-4, the V gene TRBV6-5, with 10 bases lining up with TRBD1. The germline gives CDR1 MNHEY, CDR2 SVGAGI. The ends lost 0 bases at V and 7 bases at J; junction bases unmatched: 2. The CDR3 runs 15 residues. The CDR3 region is CASSYSTGGTEKLFF. For the CDR3, the DNA is TGTGCCAGCAGTTACTCGACAGGGGGCACTGAAAAACTGTTTTTT.